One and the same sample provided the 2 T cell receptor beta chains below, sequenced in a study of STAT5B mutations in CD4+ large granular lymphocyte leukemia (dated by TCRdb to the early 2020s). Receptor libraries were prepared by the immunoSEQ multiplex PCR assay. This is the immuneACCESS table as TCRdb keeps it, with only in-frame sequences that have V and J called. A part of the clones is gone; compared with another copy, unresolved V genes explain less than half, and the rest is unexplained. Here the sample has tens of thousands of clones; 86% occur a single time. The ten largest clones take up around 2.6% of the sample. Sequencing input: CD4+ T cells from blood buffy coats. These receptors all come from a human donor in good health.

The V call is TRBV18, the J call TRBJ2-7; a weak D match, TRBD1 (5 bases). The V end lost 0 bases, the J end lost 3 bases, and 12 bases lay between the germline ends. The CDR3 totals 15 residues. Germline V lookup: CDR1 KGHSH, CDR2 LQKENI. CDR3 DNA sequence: TGTGCCAGCTCACCACCGGGGCAGGCTGGCTACGAGCAGTACTTC. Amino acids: CASSPPGQAGYEQYF. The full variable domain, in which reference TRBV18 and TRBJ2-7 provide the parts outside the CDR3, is NAGVMQNPRHLVRRRGQEARLRCSPMKGHSHVYWYRQLPEEGLKFMVYLQKENIIDESGMPKERFSAEFPKEGPSILRIQQVVRGDSAAYFCASSPPGQAGYEQYFGPGTRLTVT.

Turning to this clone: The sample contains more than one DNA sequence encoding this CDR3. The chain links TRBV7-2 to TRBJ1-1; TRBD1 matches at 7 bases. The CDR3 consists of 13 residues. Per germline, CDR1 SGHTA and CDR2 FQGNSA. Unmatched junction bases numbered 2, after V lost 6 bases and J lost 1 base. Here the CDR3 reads CASSRQGNTEAFF. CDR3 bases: TGTGCCAGCAGTCGACAGGGGAACACTGAAGCTTTCTTT. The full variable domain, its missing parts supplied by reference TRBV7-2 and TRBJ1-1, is GAGVSQSPSNKVTEKGKDVELRCDPISGHTALYWYRQSLGQGLEFLIYFQGNSAPDKSGLPSDRFSAERTGGSVSTLTIQRTQQEDSAVYLCASSRQGNTEAFFGQGTRLTVV.